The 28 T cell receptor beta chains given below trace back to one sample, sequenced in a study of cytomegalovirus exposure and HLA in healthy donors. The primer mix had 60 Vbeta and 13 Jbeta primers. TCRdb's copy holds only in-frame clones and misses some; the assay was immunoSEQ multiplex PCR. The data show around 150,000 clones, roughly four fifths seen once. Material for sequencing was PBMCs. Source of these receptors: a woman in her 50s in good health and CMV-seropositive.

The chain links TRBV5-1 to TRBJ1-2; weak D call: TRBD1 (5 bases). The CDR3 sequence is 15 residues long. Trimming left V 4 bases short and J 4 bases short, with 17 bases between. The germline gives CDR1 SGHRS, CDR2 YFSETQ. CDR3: CASSAQGSPLYGYTF. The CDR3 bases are TGCGCCAGCAGCGCCCAGGGTTCCCCCCTCTATGGCTACACCTTC.

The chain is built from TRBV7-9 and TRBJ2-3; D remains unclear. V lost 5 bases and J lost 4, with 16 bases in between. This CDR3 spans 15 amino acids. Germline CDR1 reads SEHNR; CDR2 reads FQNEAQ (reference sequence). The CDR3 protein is CASSTPSVDADTQYF. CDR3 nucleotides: TGTGCCAGCAGCACACCAAGCGTCGATGCAGATACGCAGTATTTT.

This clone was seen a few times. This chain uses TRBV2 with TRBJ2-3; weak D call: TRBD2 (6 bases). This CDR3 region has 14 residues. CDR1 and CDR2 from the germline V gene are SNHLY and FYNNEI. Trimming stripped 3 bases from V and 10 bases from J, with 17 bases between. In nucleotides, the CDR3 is TGTGCCAGCAGTGAGAGGTCTAGCGAAAGTGCGCAGTATTTT. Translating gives CASSERSSESAQYF.

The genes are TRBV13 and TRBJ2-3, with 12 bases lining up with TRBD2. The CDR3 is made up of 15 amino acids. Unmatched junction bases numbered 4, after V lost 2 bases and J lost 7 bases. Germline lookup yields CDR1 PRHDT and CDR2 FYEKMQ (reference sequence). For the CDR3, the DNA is TGTGCCAGCAGCTTAATGGGACTAGCGGGCAATACGCAGTATTTT. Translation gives CASSLMGLAGNTQYF.

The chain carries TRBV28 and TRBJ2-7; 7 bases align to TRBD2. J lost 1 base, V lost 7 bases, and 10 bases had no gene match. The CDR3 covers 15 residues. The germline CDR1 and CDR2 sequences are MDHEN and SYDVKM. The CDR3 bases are TGTGCCAGCACCTCCAACCGCGGGGGTTCCTACGAGCAGTACTTC. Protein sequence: CASTSNRGGSYEQYF. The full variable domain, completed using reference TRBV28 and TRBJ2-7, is DVKVTQSSRYLVKRTGEKVFLECVQDMDHENMFWYRQDPGLGLRLIYFSYDVKMKEKGDIPEGYSVSREKKERFSLILESASTNQTSMYLCASTSNRGGSYEQYFGPGTRLTVT.

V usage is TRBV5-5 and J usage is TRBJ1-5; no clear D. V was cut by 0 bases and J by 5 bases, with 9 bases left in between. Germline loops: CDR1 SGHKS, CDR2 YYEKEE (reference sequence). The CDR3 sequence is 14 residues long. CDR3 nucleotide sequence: TGTGCCAGCAGCTTGGCGTATTTAGATCAGCCCCAGCATTTT. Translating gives CASSLAYLDQPQHF.

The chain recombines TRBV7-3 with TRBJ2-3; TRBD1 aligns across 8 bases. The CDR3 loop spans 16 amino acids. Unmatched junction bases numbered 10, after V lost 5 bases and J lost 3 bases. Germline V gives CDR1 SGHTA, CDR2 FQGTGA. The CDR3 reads CASSQLPGQGTDTQYF. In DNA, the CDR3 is TGTGCCAGCAGCCAATTGCCCGGACAGGGAACAGATACGCAGTATTTT.

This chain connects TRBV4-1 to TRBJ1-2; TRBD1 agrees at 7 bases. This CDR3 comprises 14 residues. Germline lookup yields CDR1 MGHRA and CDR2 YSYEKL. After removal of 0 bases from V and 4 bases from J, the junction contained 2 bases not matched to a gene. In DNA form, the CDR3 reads TGCGCCAGCAGCCAAGAGGGACAGCTCTATGGCTACACCTTC. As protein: CASSQEGQLYGYTF.

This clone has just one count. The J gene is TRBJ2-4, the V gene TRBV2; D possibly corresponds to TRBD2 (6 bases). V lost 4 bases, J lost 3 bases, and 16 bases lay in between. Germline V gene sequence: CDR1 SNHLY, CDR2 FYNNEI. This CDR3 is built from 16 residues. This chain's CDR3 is CASSGAGGPDKNIQYF. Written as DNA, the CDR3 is TGTGCCAGCAGTGGAGCGGGCGGGCCGGACAAAAACATTCAGTACTTC.

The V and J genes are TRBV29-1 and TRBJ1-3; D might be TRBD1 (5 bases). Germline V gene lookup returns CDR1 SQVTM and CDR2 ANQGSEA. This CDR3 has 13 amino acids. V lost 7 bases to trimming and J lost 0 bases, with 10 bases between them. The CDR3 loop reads CSARQGSGNTIYF. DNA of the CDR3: TGCAGCGCCCGCCAGGGCTCTGGAAACACCATATATTTT.

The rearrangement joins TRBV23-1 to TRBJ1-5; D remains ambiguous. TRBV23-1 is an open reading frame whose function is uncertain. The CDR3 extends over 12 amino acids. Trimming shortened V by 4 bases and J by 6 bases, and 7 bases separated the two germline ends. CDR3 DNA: TGCGCCAGCAGTCGGGAGGGTCAGCCCCAGCATTTT. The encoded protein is CASSREGQPQHF.

The CDR3 nucleotides are TGTGCCAGCAGCGACAACTCCCGGGACAGGGGGACCTACGAGCAGTACTTC. Its protein product is CASSDNSRDRGTYEQYF. This sequence joins TRBV7-9 and TRBJ2-5; 11 bases are shared with TRBD1. Gene TRBJ2-7 matches the end of the DNA better, so the J call may be wrong. The CDR3 sequence is 17 residues long. Germline V gives CDR1 SEHNR, CDR2 FQNEAQ (reference sequence).

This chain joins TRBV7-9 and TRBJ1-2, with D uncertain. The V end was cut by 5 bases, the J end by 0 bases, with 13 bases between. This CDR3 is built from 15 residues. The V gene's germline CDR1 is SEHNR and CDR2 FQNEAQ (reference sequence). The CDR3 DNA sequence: TGTGCCAGCAGCCGCGGGGAATTAGCTAACTATGGCTACACCTTC. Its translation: CASSRGELANYGYTF.

The CDR3 region has the DNA TGTGCCAGCAGTTACGGAGGGGCTCGGGTTGAAAAACTGTTTTTT. This encodes CASSYGGARVEKLFF. V and J are TRBV6-5 and TRBJ1-4; TRBD1 might be the D (5 bases). The CDR3 runs to 15 residues. Trimming pared 2 bases from V and 7 bases from J, leaving 14 bases between. Germline values: CDR1 MNHEY, CDR2 SVGAGI.

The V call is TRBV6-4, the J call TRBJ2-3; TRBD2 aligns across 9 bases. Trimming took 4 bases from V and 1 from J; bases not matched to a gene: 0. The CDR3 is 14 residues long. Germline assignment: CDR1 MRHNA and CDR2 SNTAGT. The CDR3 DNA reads TGTGCCAGCAGTGTAGCGGGGGGCACAGATACGCAGTATTTT. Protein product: CASSVAGGTDTQYF.

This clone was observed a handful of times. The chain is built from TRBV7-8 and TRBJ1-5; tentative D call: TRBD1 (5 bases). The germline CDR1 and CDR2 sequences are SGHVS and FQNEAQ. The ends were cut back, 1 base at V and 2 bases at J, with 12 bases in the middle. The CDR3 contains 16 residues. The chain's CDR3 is CASSLEGVNGNQPQHF. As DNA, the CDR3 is TGTGCCAGCAGCTTAGAAGGGGTGAATGGCAATCAGCCCCAGCATTTT.

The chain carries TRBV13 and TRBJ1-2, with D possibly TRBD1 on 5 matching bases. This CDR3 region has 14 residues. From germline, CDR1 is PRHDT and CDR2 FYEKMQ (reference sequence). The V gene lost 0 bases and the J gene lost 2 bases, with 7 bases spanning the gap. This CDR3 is CASSLGPGNYGYTF. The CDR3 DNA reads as TGTGCCAGCAGCTTAGGGCCAGGGAACTATGGCTACACCTTC.

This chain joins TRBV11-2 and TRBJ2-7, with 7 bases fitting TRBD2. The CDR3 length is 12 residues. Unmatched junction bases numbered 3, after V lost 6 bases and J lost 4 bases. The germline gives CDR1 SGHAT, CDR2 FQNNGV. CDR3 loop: CASSSGGYEQYF. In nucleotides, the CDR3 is TGTGCCAGCAGTTCGGGGGGTTACGAGCAGTACTTC. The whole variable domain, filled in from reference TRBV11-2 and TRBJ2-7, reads EAGVAQSPRYKIIEKRQSVAFWCNPISGHATLYWYQQILGQGPKLLIQFQNNGVVDDSQLPKDRFSAERLKGVDSTLKIQPAKLEDSAVYLCASSSGGYEQYFGPGTRLTVT.

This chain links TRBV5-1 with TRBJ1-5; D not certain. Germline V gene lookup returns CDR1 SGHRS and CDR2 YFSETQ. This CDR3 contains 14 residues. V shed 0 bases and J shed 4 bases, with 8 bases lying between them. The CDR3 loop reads CASSLGAGNQPQHF. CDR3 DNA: TGCGCCAGCAGCTTGGGGGCGGGGAATCAGCCCCAGCATTTT.

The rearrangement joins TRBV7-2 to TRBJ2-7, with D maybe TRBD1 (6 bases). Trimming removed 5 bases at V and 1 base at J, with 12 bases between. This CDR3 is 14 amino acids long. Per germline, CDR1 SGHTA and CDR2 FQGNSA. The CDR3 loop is CASSLYRESYEQYF. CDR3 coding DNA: TGTGCCAGCAGCCTCTACAGGGAATCCTACGAGCAGTACTTC.

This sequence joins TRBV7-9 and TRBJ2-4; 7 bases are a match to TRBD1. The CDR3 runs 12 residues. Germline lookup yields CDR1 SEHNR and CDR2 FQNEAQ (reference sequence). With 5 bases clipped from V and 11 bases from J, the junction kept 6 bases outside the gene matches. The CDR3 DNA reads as TGTGCCAGCAGCCCTGACGGGACAGTTCAGTACTTC. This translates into CASSPDGTVQYF.

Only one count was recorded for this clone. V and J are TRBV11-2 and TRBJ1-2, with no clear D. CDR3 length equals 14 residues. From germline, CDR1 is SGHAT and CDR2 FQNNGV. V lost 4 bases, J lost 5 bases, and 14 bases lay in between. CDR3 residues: CASSSMVGVYGYTF. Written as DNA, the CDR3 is TGTGCCAGCAGCTCTATGGTCGGGGTTTATGGCTACACCTTC.

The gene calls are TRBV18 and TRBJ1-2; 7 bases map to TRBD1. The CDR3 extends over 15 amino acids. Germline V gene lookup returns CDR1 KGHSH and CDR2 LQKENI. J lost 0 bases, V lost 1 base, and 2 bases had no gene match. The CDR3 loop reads CASSPQTGANYGYTF. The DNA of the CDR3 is TGTGCCAGCTCACCACAAACAGGGGCTAACTATGGCTACACCTTC.

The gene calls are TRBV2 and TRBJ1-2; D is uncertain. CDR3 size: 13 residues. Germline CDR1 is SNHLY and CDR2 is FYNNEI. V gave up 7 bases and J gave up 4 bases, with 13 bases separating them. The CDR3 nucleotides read TGTGCCAGCAACGAACGCCCAGTCTATGGCTACACCTTC. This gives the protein CASNERPVYGYTF. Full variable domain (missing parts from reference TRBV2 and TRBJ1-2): EPEVTQTPSHQVTQMGQEVILRCVPISNHLYFYWYRQILGQKVEFLVSFYNNEISEKSEIFDDQFSVERPDGSNFTLKIRSTKLEDSAMYFCASNERPVYGYTFGSGTRLTVV.

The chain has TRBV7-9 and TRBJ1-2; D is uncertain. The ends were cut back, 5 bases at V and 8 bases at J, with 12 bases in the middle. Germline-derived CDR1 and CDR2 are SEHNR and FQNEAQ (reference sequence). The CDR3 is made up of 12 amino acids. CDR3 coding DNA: TGTGCCAGCAGCGTAGGTTTCGGGGGCTACACCTTC. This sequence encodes CASSVGFGGYTF. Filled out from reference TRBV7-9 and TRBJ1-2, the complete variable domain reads DTGVSQNPRHKITKRGQNVTFRCDPISEHNRLYWYRQTLGQGPEFLTYFQNEAQLEKSRLLSDRFSAERPKGSFSTLEIQRTEQGDSAMYLCASSVGFGGYTFGSGTRLTVV.

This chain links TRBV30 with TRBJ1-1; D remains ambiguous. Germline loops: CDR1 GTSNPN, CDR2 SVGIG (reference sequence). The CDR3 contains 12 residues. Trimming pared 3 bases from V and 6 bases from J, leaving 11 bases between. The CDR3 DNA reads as TGTGCCTGGAGCGATCTCAGCGCTGAAGCTTTCTTT. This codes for CAWSDLSAEAFF.

The CDR3 reads CASRQKAGGLHEQFF. CDR3 DNA: TGTGCCAGCAGACAAAAAGCGGGGGGGCTCCATGAGCAGTTCTTC. The rearrangement joins TRBV6-1 to TRBJ2-1; 10 positions agree with TRBD2. CDR3 length: 15 amino acids. V was pared by 6 bases and J by 8 bases, with 10 bases of the junction left unmatched. The germline CDR1 and CDR2 sequences are MNHNS and SASEGT.

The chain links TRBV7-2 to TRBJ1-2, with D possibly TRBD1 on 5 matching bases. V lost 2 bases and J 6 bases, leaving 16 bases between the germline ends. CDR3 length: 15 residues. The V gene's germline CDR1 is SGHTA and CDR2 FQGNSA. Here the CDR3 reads CASSLIGGGSHGYTF. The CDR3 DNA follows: TGTGCCAGCAGCTTAATTGGCGGGGGAAGCCATGGCTACACCTTC.